The entry below describes one T cell receptor beta chain. Its antigen is not known. This sample was included in a study of cytomegalovirus exposure and HLA in healthy donors. Whole-study findings and limits: A later analysis revealed that TCR association rates differed between HLA loci, peaking at DRB1 and bottoming out at HLA-C. Cytomegalovirus status was reportedly diagnosed by the classifier with high specificity and sensitivity. Common viral pathogens (according to a later analysis) appeared linked to several of the most significant clusters. In a later analysis, a missense DCLRE1C variant was linked to TCR beta V- and J-gene trimming.

Trimming cost V 5 bases and J 0 bases, with 13 bases left between them. The CDR3 contains 15 residues. Germline V gene data show CDR1 as SEHNR and CDR2 as FQNEAQ (reference sequence). With 60 Vbeta and 13 Jbeta primers, the PCR was carried out. Data came from immunoSEQ multiplex PCR; TCRdb stores just in-frame clones and leaves some out. The sample lists 120,000 to 150,000 clones; 80% were seen once. The sequence derives from a male donor in good health and CMV-seronegative. The sample comprised PBMCs. This sequence joins TRBV7-9 and TRBJ1-1; weak D call: TRBD1 (5 bases). CDR3 nucleotide sequence: TGTGCCAGCAGCCCCCAGACAGTGATGAACACTGAAGCTTTCTTT. As protein: CASSPQTVMNTEAFF.